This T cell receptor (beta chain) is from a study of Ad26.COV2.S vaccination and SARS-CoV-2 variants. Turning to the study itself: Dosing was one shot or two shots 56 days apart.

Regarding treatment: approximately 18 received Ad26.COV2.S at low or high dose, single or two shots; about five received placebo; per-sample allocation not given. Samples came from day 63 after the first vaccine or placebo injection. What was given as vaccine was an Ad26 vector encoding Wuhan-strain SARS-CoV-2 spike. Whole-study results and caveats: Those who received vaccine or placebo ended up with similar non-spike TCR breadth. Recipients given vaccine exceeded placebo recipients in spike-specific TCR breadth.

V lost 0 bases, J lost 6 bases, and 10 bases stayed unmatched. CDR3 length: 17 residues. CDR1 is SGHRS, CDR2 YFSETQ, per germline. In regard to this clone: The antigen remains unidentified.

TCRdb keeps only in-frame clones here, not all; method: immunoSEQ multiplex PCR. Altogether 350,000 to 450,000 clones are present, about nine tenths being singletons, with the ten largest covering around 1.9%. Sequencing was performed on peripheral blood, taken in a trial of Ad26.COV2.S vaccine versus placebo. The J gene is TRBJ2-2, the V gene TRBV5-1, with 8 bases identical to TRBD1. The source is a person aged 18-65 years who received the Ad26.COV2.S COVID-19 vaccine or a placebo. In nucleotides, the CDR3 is TGCGCCAGCAGCTTGGCCCCCCAGGGGGCCTTGGCCGGGGAGCTGTTTTTT. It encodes CASSLAPQGALAGELFF.